This TCR beta chain came from a study of read filtering for tumor transcriptome and immune sequencing. This clonotype has at least ten counts. The antigen remains undetermined. This library used 300 to 450 ng RNA and molecular barcoded adaptors spanning alpha/delta and beta/gamma chains. TCRdb reprocessed the reads via MiXCR and lists one record per CDR3 protein. The sample has over 90,000 distinct CDR3 sequences; 20% to 25% are singletons. Study-level points and caveats: Without single-read clonotypes, shared clonotype proportions correlated more between IR-seq and RNA-seq. About 81.9% of IR-seq clonotypes had one read, totaling approximately 4% of reads; RNA-seq: around 70% and 40%. RNA-seq captured clonotypes less deeply and reliably than IR-seq.

This receptor was obtained from a donor older than 35 with multiple myeloma. The sample consisted of a population of CD138-negative cells sorted from bone marrow.

Here the CDR3 reads CSALRGSGGGAQYF. The CDR3 nucleotides read TGCAGTGCTCTCCGCGGGAGCGGGGGGGGGGCCCAGTACTTC. V and J are TRBV20-1 and TRBJ2-5, with 10 nucleotides matching TRBD2. CDR1 is DFQATT, CDR2 SNEGSKA, per germline (reference sequence). CDR3 length: 14 amino acids. Losses at the gene ends were 5 bases for V and 9 bases for J; bases not matched to a gene: 12.